These 5 T cell receptor beta chains were sequenced from one sample in a study of vaccination and CD4 T cells after COVID-19. For these receptors, no antigen is known. Specified treatment: roughly 10-day PBMC culture with coronavirus spike peptide pools or control peptides (ViraFEST assay). Scientists ran DNA taken from cultured CD4+ T cells through the Oncomine TCR Beta short-read assay for sequencing. TCRdb reprocessed the PCR reads with MiXCR, giving one entry per CDR3 protein. The sample has 14,000 to 15,000 distinct CDR3 sequences, approximately 53% seen once; the top ten hold roughly 4.2%. Here the sequenced sample was CD4+ T cells from blood, cultured in vitro, taken before SARS-CoV-2 vaccination. Receptor source: a human donor who had recovered from COVID-19.

V is TRBV12-3 or TRBV12-4 and J is TRBJ2-4; D unclear. CDR3 length: 9 amino acids. Trimming removed 7 bases at V and 15 bases at J, with 10 bases between. The CDR3 sequence is CASILSWYF. As DNA, the CDR3 is TGTGCCAGCATCCTAAGCTGGTACTTC.

This rearrangement joins TRBV19 to TRBJ1-2; TRBD1 might be the D (5 bases). This CDR3 has 14 amino acids. Germline CDR1 and CDR2: LNHDA and SQIVND (reference sequence). Trimming shortened V by 3 bases and J by 4 bases, and 12 bases separated the two germline ends. This CDR3 reads CASSMARGGYGYTF. Here the CDR3 DNA reads TGTGCCAGTAGTATGGCTAGGGGCGGCTATGGCTACACCTTC.

The gene calls are TRBV19 and TRBJ2-6, with D possibly being TRBD1 (5 bases). CDR3 size: 15 residues. Between the trimmed V and J ends, which lost 8 bases and 0 bases, there was a span of 11 bases. In germline, CDR1 is LNHDA, CDR2 SQIVND (reference sequence). In DNA form, the CDR3 reads TGTGCCAGTGGGGCAAGGGGCTCTGGGGCCAACGTCCTGACTTTC. Translation gives CASGARGSGANVLTF. Full variable domain (outside the CDR3, taken from reference TRBV19 and TRBJ2-6): DGGITQSPKYLFRKEGQNVTLSCEQNLNHDAMYWYRQDPGQGLRLIYYSQIVNDFQKGDIAEGYSVSREKKESFPLTVTSAQKNPTAFYLCASGARGSGANVLTFGAGSRLTVL.

The rearrangement joins TRBV7-8 to TRBJ1-2, with D unresolved. V lost 4 bases to trimming and J lost 1 base, with 7 bases between them. The CDR3 runs 13 residues. Germline V gene data show CDR1 as SGHVS and CDR2 as FQNEAQ. The CDR3 DNA reads as TGTGCCAGCAGCTCAGGTGTTAACTATGGCTACACCTTC. Translating gives CASSSGVNYGYTF. Full variable domain (rest looked up from reference TRBV7-8 and TRBJ1-2): GAGVSQSPRYKVAKRGQDVALRCDPISGHVSLFWYQQALGQGPEFLTYFQNEAQLDKSGLPSDRFFAERPEGSVSTLKIQRTQQEDSAVYLCASSSGVNYGYTFGSGTRLTVV.

The chain recombines TRBV11-2 with TRBJ2-3, with D tentatively TRBD1 (6 bases). Trimming cost V 5 bases and J 2 bases, with 11 bases left between them. This CDR3 contains 14 residues. CDR1 SGHAT and CDR2 FQNNGV come from the germline V gene. For the CDR3, the DNA is TGTGCCAGCAGCCTATGGGACACCACAGATACGCAGTATTTT. Its protein product is CASSLWDTTDTQYF.